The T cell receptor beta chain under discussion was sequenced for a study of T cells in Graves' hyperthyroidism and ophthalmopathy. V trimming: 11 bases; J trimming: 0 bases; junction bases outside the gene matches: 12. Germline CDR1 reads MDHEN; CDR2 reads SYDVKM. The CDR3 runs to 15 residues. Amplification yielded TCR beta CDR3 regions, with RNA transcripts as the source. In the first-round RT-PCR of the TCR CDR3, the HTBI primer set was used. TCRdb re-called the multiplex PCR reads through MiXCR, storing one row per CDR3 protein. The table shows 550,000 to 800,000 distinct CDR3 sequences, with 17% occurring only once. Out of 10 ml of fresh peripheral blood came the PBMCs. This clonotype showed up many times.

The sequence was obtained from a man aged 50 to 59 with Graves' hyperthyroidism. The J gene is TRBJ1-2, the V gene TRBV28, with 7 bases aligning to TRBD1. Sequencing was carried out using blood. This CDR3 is CAVHPDRDTNYGYTF. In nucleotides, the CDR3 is TGTGCCGTCCATCCCGACAGGGACACTAACTATGGCTACACCTTC.